Listed below are T cell receptor beta chains from one sample, sequenced in a study of CD8 T cells in ankylosing spondylitis. TCRdb ran MiXCR on the 5' RACE reads and lists one entry per CDR3 protein. The top ten clones hold over 7% of a sample with around 150,000 distinct CDR3 sequences, around 19% of them seen once. The sample was blood, either unsorted or a sorted T cell fraction (not recorded which). These receptors were taken from a male donor with ankylosing spondylitis or in good health (not recorded which). Both conserved end residues are part of each CDR3. D genes are given only for firm matches. Not all rows give a size; the values are once, few, many and, for expanded clones, a class.

>TRBJ2-7|-|TRBV20-1|many|12
CSARWGSYEQYF
TGCAGTGCTAGATGGGGTTCCTACGAGCAGTACTTC
>TRBJ2-5|TRBD2|TRBV27|few|15
CASSPGTTAQETQYF
TGTGCCAGCAGTCCCGGGACTACCGCCCAAGAGACCCAGTACTTC
>TRBJ2-7|TRBD2|TRBV7-9|few|17
CASSQNPTSGRSYEQYF
TGTGCCAGCAGCCAGAACCCGACTAGCGGGAGATCCTACGAGCAGTACTTC
>TRBJ2-3|TRBD2|TRBV5-1|many|15
CASSSLAGGPDTQYF
TGCGCCAGCAGCTCGCTAGCGGGAGGCCCAGATACGCAGTATTTT
>TRBJ1-1|-|TRBV30|-|15
CAWRLRRGTNTEAFF
TGTGCCTGGAGGTTGAGGCGAGGAACGAACACTGAAGCTTTCTTT
>TRBJ1-6|-|TRBV5-1|many|15
CASSLGQPENSPLHF
TGCGCCAGCAGCTTGGGGCAGCCGGAGAATTCACCCCTCCACTTT
>TRBJ2-2|TRBD2|TRBV20-1|many|15
CSASLAGTGTGELFF
TGCAGTGCTTCCCTAGCGGGAACGGGCACCGGGGAGCTGTTTTTT
>TRBJ2-1|TRBD2|TRBV5-1|-|17
CASSLEAGGSSYNEQFF
TGCGCCAGCAGCTTGGAAGCCGGCGGGAGCTCCTACAATGAGCAGTTCTTC
>TRBJ2-1|TRBD2|TRBV20-1|many|15
CSARAPGLRYNEQFF
TGCAGTGCTAGGGCCCCGGGACTAAGGTACAATGAGCAGTTCTTC
>TRBJ2-3|-|TRBV10-1|many|13
CASSVQSADTQYF
TGCGCCAGCAGTGTACAGTCAGCCGATACGCAGTATTTT
>TRBJ2-2|-|TRBV6-6|-|16
CASSPDGVENTGELFF
TGTGCCAGCAGCCCGGACGGGGTGGAGAACACCGGGGAGCTGTTTTTT
>TRBJ2-7|TRBD2|TRBV29-1|many|13
CSVGLAGVYEQYF
TGCAGCGTTGGACTAGCGGGAGTCTACGAGCAGTACTTC
>TRBJ2-1|-|TRBV29-1|many|12
CSGGLPYNEQFF
TGCAGCGGAGGACTTCCCTACAATGAGCAGTTCTTC
>TRBJ1-1|TRBD1|TRBV5-1|many|14
CASSEGQARSEAFF
TGCGCCAGCAGCGAGGGACAGGCGAGGTCTGAAGCTTTCTTT
>TRBJ2-1|-|TRBV5-1|many|15
CASSFRDTSYNEQFF
TGCGCCAGCAGCTTCCGGGACACAAGTTACAATGAGCAGTTCTTC
>TRBJ2-5|TRBD2|TRBV3-1|once|17
CATSQGTSGTSQETQYF
TGTGCCACCAGCCAGGGGACTAGCGGGACCTCCCAAGAGACCCAGTACTTC
>TRBJ1-1|-|TRBV5-1|few|15
CASSLETGVNTEAFF
TGCGCCAGCAGCTTGGAAACCGGCGTGAACACTGAAGCTTTCTTT
>TRBJ2-4|-|TRBV20-1|few|17
CSAGRQASGLLNIDQYF
TGCAGTGCTGGGAGACAGGCCTCGGGACTTTTAAACATTGATCAGTACTTC
>TRBJ2-3|TRBD2|TRBV5-1|-|18
CASSSQSSGRPSTNTQYF
TGCGCCAGCAGCTCCCAATCCAGCGGGAGACCATCCACGAATACGCAGTATTTT
>TRBJ1-1|-|TRBV24-1|-|13
CATSGRENTEAFF
TGTGCCACCAGTGGCAGGGAGAACACTGAAGCTTTCTTT
>TRBJ2-1|TRBD1|TRBV29-1|-|14
CSVVPGQVDNEQFF
TGCAGCGTAGTACCGGGACAGGTCGACAATGAGCAGTTCTTC
>TRBJ2-1|-|TRBV15|many|12
CATSRVAIEQFF
TGTGCCACCAGCAGAGTAGCGATTGAGCAGTTCTTC
>TRBJ2-3|-|TRBV20-1|few|13
CSAPRDTQDTQYF
TGCAGTGCTCCCCGGGACACCCAGGATACGCAGTATTTT
>TRBJ2-5|TRBD1|TRBV2|once|15
CASSPRQGRQETQYF
TGTGCCAGCAGTCCCCGACAGGGCCGCCAAGAGACCCAGTACTTC
>TRBJ1-2|-|TRBV5-6|-|14
CASGWRSTNYGYTF
TGTGCCAGCGGGTGGAGGAGTACTAACTATGGCTACACCTTC
>TRBJ2-5|-|TRBV28|-|13
CASRVGRQETQYF
TGTGCCAGCAGAGTAGGGAGGCAAGAGACCCAGTACTTC
>TRBJ1-1|-|TRBV9|-|15
CASSASDKLNTEAFF
TGTGCCAGCAGCGCCTCAGACAAGCTGAACACTGAAGCTTTCTTT
>TRBJ1-2|-|TRBV29-1|-|12
CSVDVGRYGYTF
TGCAGCGTTGACGTGGGGAGGTATGGCTACACCTTC
>TRBJ2-3|TRBD1|TRBV5-1|many|20
CASSQKTAGTDFPSTDTQYF
TGCGCCAGCAGCCAAAAAACTGCCGGGACAGACTTCCCTAGCACAGATACGCAGTATTTT
>TRBJ2-7|TRBD2|TRBV6-4|many|15
CASGSGRARTYEQYF
TGTGCCAGCGGTAGCGGGAGGGCCAGGACCTACGAGCAGTACTTC
>TRBJ2-5|-|TRBV18|-|14
CASSPSWEKETQYF
TGTGCCAGCTCACCAAGTTGGGAAAAAGAGACCCAGTACTTC
>TRBJ1-2|-|TRBV2|-|14
CASTEGEAWYGYTF
TGTGCCAGCACCGAGGGGGAGGCCTGGTATGGCTACACCTTC
>TRBJ1-3|-|TRBV6-1|-|14
CASSVASSGNTIYF
TGTGCCAGCAGTGTAGCGAGCTCTGGAAACACCATATATTTT
>TRBJ2-2|TRBD1|TRBV5-6|many|13
CASNTGGTGELFF
TGTGCCAGCAACACAGGGGGCACCGGGGAGCTGTTTTTT
>TRBJ1-3|-|TRBV6-5|many|13
CASSYSNRNTIYF
TGTGCCAGCAGTTACTCGAACAGAAACACCATATATTTT
>TRBJ2-5|TRBD2|TRBV20-1|many|13
CSASPGLQETQYF
TGCAGTGCCAGCCCGGGACTACAAGAGACCCAGTACTTC
>TRBJ2-1|-|TRBV20-1|few|16
CCARAILAIGGNEQFF
TGCTGTGCTAGAGCTATACTAGCAATAGGGGGTAATGAGCAGTTCTTC
>TRBJ1-2|-|TRBV20-1|few|16
CSARKLGDQWDYGYTF
TGCAGTGCTCGAAAGCTTGGGGACCAATGGGACTATGGCTACACCTTC
>TRBJ1-4|TRBD1|TRBV5-6|once|17
CASSPGPRDSRAEKLFF
TGTGCCAGCAGCCCGGGGCCAAGGGACAGTCGAGCGGAAAAACTGTTTTTT